A single sample is the source of the 17 T cell receptor beta chains below, sequenced in a study of cytomegalovirus exposure and HLA in healthy donors. Both 60 Vbeta primers and 13 Jbeta primers went into the PCR. Sequencing used immunoSEQ multiplex PCR; TCRdb keeps in-frame clones, though not all of them. The data hold about 84,000 clones, with roughly 61% observed a single time. Sequencing was done on a sample of PBMCs. The receptors stem from a woman between 40 and 50 years old in good health and CMV-seropositive.

CDR3 sequence reads: CASKYGGDNEQFF. The CDR3 coding sequence is TGTGCCAGCAAGTATGGGGGGGACAATGAGCAGTTCTTC. The rearrangement uses TRBV6-6 and TRBJ2-1, with 7 bases identical to TRBD2. Germline assignment: CDR1 MNHNY and CDR2 SVGAGI (reference sequence). Trimming took 7 bases from V and 5 from J; bases not matched to a gene: 5. This CDR3 is 13 amino acids long.

The J gene is TRBJ1-2, the V gene TRBV11-2; D ambiguous. This CDR3 contains 16 residues. V was trimmed by 1 base and J by 4 bases, leaving 16 bases between them. Germline V gene sequence: CDR1 SGHAT, CDR2 FQNNGV. The CDR3 region is CASSLAAGGWVYGYTF. CDR3 in DNA: TGTGCCAGCAGCTTAGCGGCGGGAGGGTGGGTCTATGGCTACACCTTC.

CDR3 protein: CASSQEVLGSGSYEQYF. The CDR3 DNA reads as TGCGCCAGCAGCCAAGAAGTTCTCGGTAGCGGGAGTTACGAGCAGTACTTC. This chain links TRBV4-3 with TRBJ2-7, with 9 bases matching TRBD2. The CDR3 has 17 amino acids. CDR1 and CDR2 (germline): LGHNA, YSLEER. The trim removed 0 bases at V and 4 bases at J, leaving 10 bases unmatched.

The V and J genes are TRBV4-1 and TRBJ2-7; 7 nucleotides match TRBD2. V trimming: 8 bases; J trimming: 2 bases; junction bases outside the gene matches: 12. The CDR3 runs 15 residues. Per the germline V gene, CDR1 is MGHRA and CDR2 is YSYEKL. The CDR3 nucleotides read TGCGCCAGCTCACTACTACCGGGAGGAACCTACGAGCAGTACTTC. As protein: CASSLLPGGTYEQYF.

This sequence joins TRBV6-1 and TRBJ1-1; the match to TRBD1 covers 7 bases. The V and J ends lost 2 bases and 6 bases, in that order; junction bases with no gene match: 9. The CDR3 is 15 residues long. Germline V gene data show CDR1 as MNHNS and CDR2 as SASEGT. The CDR3 here is CASSESATGRPEAFF. As DNA, the CDR3 is TGTGCCAGCAGTGAATCCGCGACAGGGAGGCCTGAAGCTTTCTTT.

There are a few counts of this clone. The chain joins TRBV2 to TRBJ2-7; D is unclear. CDR1 is SNHLY, CDR2 FYNNEI, per germline. This CDR3 region has 14 residues. V shed 2 bases and J shed 3 bases, with 11 bases lying between them. The CDR3 protein is CASSESLVLYEQYF. Here the CDR3 DNA reads TGTGCCAGCAGTGAATCCCTAGTTCTCTACGAGCAGTACTTC.

The chain recombines TRBV19 with TRBJ2-3; 10 nucleotides line up with TRBD2. The CDR3 runs 17 residues. J was trimmed by 3 bases and V by 2 bases; bases with no gene match: 8. Germline V lookup: CDR1 LNHDA, CDR2 SQIVND (reference sequence). For the CDR3, the DNA is TGTGCCAGTAGTATAACTAGCGGGACCTTTGGGACAGATACGCAGTATTTT. Its translation is CASSITSGTFGTDTQYF.

The V and J genes are TRBV25-1 and TRBJ1-2, with TRBD1 identical over 8 bases. The CDR3 extends over 14 amino acids. Germline V CDR1 and CDR2: MGHDK, SYGVNS. V lost 4 bases and J lost 4; bases outside the gene matches: 5. The DNA for the CDR3 is TGTGCCAGCAGTGCAACAGGGGGAGGCTATGGCTACACCTTC. This translates into CASSATGGGYGYTF.

V usage is TRBV27 and J usage is TRBJ2-5, with 10 bases fitting TRBD2. This CDR3 region has 15 residues. The trim removed 5 bases at V and 5 bases at J, leaving 8 bases unmatched. The V gene's germline CDR1 is MNHEY and CDR2 SMNVEV (reference sequence). This chain's CDR3 is CASSRGLAVRETQYF. In DNA form, the CDR3 reads TGTGCCAGCAGTAGAGGACTAGCGGTCCGTGAGACCCAGTACTTC.

The chain links TRBV9 to TRBJ2-1; perhaps TRBD2 as D (6 bases). V was clipped by 1 base and J by 4 bases, with 15 bases between them. The CDR3 is 16 amino acids. Germline lookup yields CDR1 SGDLS and CDR2 YYNGEE. CDR3 DNA sequence: TGTGCCAGCAGCGTATCCGGGGGTAGCCTATACAATGAGCAGTTCTTC. This encodes CASSVSGGSLYNEQFF.

This chain connects TRBV27 to TRBJ2-1, with 7 bases fitting TRBD2. The trim removed 2 bases at V and 9 bases at J, leaving 7 bases unmatched. The CDR3 is 14 residues long. Germline V gives CDR1 MNHEY, CDR2 SMNVEV (reference sequence). This chain's CDR3 is CASSLRVGGGEQFF. The CDR3 bases are TGTGCCAGCAGTTTACGAGTTGGCGGGGGTGAGCAGTTCTTC.

CDR3 residues: CASSPPKVAVVGNEQFF. The CDR3 region has the DNA TGTGCCAGCTCACCACCGAAGGTAGCGGTAGTGGGGAATGAGCAGTTCTTC. The J gene is TRBJ2-1, the V gene TRBV18, with D possibly TRBD2 on 6 matching bases. CDR1 and CDR2 from the germline V gene are KGHSH and LQKENI. The CDR3 sequence is 17 residues long. Trimming shortened V by 0 bases and J by 7 bases, and 19 bases separated the two germline ends.

The CDR3 bases are TGTGCCAGCAGCTTGGACGGCTACGAGCAGTACTTC. Protein sequence: CASSLDGYEQYF. V and J are TRBV5-8 and TRBJ2-7, with D unclear. V gave up 0 bases and J gave up 3 bases, with 4 bases separating them. CDR1 and CDR2 (germline): SGHTS, YDEGEE. The CDR3 extends over 12 amino acids.

Details on this clone: A read error may produce the germline difference seen at one junction end. The same CDR3 is also encoded by other DNA sequences in this sample. V and J are TRBV30 and TRBJ1-1; the D gene is possibly TRBD1 (5 bases). There are 14 residues in the CDR3. The germline CDR1 and CDR2 sequences are GTSNPN and SVGIG (reference sequence). The CDR3 spells CAWSVGTLNTEAFF. CDR3 nucleotide sequence: TGTGCCTGGAGTGTTGGGACTTTGAACACTGAAGCCTTCTTT. The full variable domain, in which reference TRBV30 and TRBJ1-1 provide the parts outside the CDR3, is SQTIHQWPATLVQPVGSPLSLECTVEGTSNPNLYWYRQAAGRGLQLLFYSVGIGQISSEVPQNLSASRPQDRQFILSSKKLLLSDSGFYLCAWSVGTLNTEAFFGQGTRLTVV.

The chain links TRBV4-2 to TRBJ1-1; D might be TRBD1 (5 bases). The CDR3 loop spans 15 amino acids. The germline V and J ends were trimmed by 7 bases and 1 base, with 16 bases remaining between them. Germline CDR1 is LGHNA and CDR2 is YNFKEQ. The DNA for the CDR3 is TGTGCCAGCACCCGGACATACCCTGGGAACACTGAAGCTTTCTTT. This sequence encodes CASTRTYPGNTEAFF.

This chain connects TRBV28 to TRBJ1-5, with a weak D call TRBD1 (5 bases). CDR3 size: 13 residues. Germline lookup yields CDR1 MDHEN and CDR2 SYDVKM. Trimming took 6 bases from V and 6 from J, leaving 12 bases between them. In nucleotides, the CDR3 is TGTGCCAGCAGGGGGCCTTATGGTCAGCCCCAGCATTTT. Translating it yields CASRGPYGQPQHF.

The J gene is TRBJ2-1, the V gene TRBV18, with 7 positions matching TRBD2. The CDR3 loop spans 13 amino acids. Germline V gene data show CDR1 as KGHSH and CDR2 as LQKENI. V shed 1 base, J shed 6 bases, and the junction held 0 bases outside the gene matches. DNA for the CDR3: TGTGCCAGCTCACCACGGGAGGGCAATGAGCAGTTCTTC. It yields the protein CASSPREGNEQFF.